This T cell receptor beta chain emerged from a study of shared clonotypes between healthy human individuals. The repertoire was sequenced with immunoSEQ multiplex PCR; TCRdb's copy has only in-frame clones and lacks some. The table shows under 650,000 clones, with 90% to 96% occurring only once. The germline V gene encodes CDR1 GTSNPN and CDR2 SVGIG (reference sequence). The CDR3 loop spans 12 amino acids. The clonotype was recovered from a woman in her thirties in good health. The chain employs TRBV30 and TRBJ2-7; 7 positions match TRBD2. The sequencing sample was made of naive CD4+ T cells sorted from blood. As to subset: CD45RA+ positively selected. The CDR3 DNA reads as TGTGCAACCAGCGGGACCACCTACGAGCAGTACTTC. This gives the protein CATSGTTYEQYF. Filled out from reference TRBV30 and TRBJ2-7, the complete variable domain reads SQTIHQWPATLVQPVGSPLSLECTVEGTSNPNLYWYRQAAGRGLQLLFYSVGIGQISSEVPQNLSASRPQDRQFILSSKKLLLSDSGFYLCATSGTTYEQYFGPGTRLTVT.